What follows are 20 T cell receptor beta chains derived from one specimen sequenced in a study of cytotoxic CD8 clonotypes in ibrutinib-treated CLL. The table came from immunoSEQ multiplex PCR; TCRdb's copy has only in-frame clones and leaves some out. The repertoire has more than 200,000 clones, less than 75% of them found once; the top ten carry 15% to 19%. Sequenced material: PBMCs, taken after 24 months of ibrutinib treatment. These receptors all stem from a human donor with chronic lymphocytic leukemia.

The gene calls are TRBV15 and TRBJ1-3; 7 bases map to TRBD1. The germline V gene encodes CDR1 LNHNV and CDR2 YYDKDF (reference sequence). J gave up 8 bases and V 2 bases, and 0 bases lay outside the gene matches. This CDR3 is built from 12 residues. The CDR3 DNA reads TGTGCCACCAGCAGAACAGGGGACACCATATATTTT. Its protein is CATSRTGDTIYF.

V and J are TRBV27 and TRBJ2-7; D gene uncertain. V lost 4 bases to trimming and J lost 4 bases, with 8 bases between them. This CDR3 is 12 amino acids long. From germline, CDR1 is MNHEY and CDR2 SMNVEV (reference sequence). CDR3 in amino acids: CASSSNLYEQYF. CDR3 DNA sequence: TGTGCCAGCAGTTCCAACCTTTACGAGCAGTACTTC.

The rearrangement joins TRBV19 to TRBJ1-5; possible D gene TRBD1, 5 bases. The V gene's germline CDR1 is LNHDA and CDR2 SQIVND (reference sequence). V lost 1 base, J lost 7 bases, and 8 bases lay in between. The CDR3 is made up of 13 amino acids. The CDR3 here is CASSIVRDQPQHF. The CDR3 DNA reads TGTGCCAGTAGTATAGTTAGGGACCAGCCCCAGCATTTT. Filled out from reference TRBV19 and TRBJ1-5, the complete variable domain reads DGGITQSPKYLFRKEGQNVTLSCEQNLNHDAMYWYRQDPGQGLRLIYYSQIVNDFQKGDIAEGYSVSREKKESFPLTVTSAQKNPTAFYLCASSIVRDQPQHFGDGTRLSIL.

The chain joins TRBV7-6 to TRBJ2-2; 7 bases line up with TRBD2. The length of the CDR3 is 17 residues. Trimming cost V 5 bases and J 0 bases; bases outside gene matches: 9. Germline V lookup: CDR1 SGHVS, CDR2 FNYEAQ. CDR3 coding DNA: TGTGCCAGCAGCCCTAGAGCGGGGCCCGCGAACACCGGGGAGCTGTTTTTT. Translated, it gives CASSPRAGPANTGELFF.

This clone has only one observation. The chain combines TRBV28 with TRBJ2-7; maybe TRBD1 (5 bases). Per germline, CDR1 MDHEN and CDR2 SYDVKM. This CDR3 spans 12 amino acids. Trimming cost V 8 bases and J 1 base, with 9 bases left between them. The CDR3 here is CASEAGSYEQYF. CDR3 DNA: TGTGCCAGCGAAGCAGGGTCCTACGAGCAGTACTTC.

The rearrangement joins TRBV19 to TRBJ1-1, with D unclear. Germline V CDR1 and CDR2: LNHDA, SQIVND (reference sequence). V was pared by 4 bases and J by 10 bases, with 19 bases between. CDR3 length: 14 amino acids. CDR3 sequence (DNA): TGTGCCAGTAGTACCGACATTGGGGAGGGAGCAGCTTTCTTT. It translates to CASSTDIGEGAAFF. The whole variable domain, filled in from reference TRBV19 and TRBJ1-1, reads DGGITQSPKYLFRKEGQNVTLSCEQNLNHDAMYWYRQDPGQGLRLIYYSQIVNDFQKGDIAEGYSVSREKKESFPLTVTSAQKNPTAFYLCASSTDIGEGAAFFGQGTRLTVV.

The gene calls are TRBV6-5 and TRBJ2-5; the D gene is possibly TRBD1 (6 bases). The V end lost 2 bases, the J end lost 4 bases, and 14 bases lay between the germline ends. This CDR3 is built from 15 residues. Germline-derived CDR1 and CDR2 are MNHEY and SVGAGI. Here the CDR3 reads CASSYPQGMGETQYF. In nucleotides, the CDR3 is TGTGCCAGCAGTTACCCACAGGGAATGGGAGAGACCCAGTACTTC.

This clone was detected a few times. This chain joins TRBV28 and TRBJ2-5, with 7 bases lining up with TRBD2. Unmatched junction bases numbered 10, after V lost 7 bases and J lost 5 bases. Looked up from germline, CDR1 is MDHEN and CDR2 is SYDVKM. The CDR3 extends over 14 amino acids. The CDR3 DNA reads as TGTGCCAGCACCTTAGAGGGAGGGGTGGAGACCCAGTACTTC. Encoded protein: CASTLEGGVETQYF.

The chain has TRBV6-4 and TRBJ2-6, with a possible D match to TRBD1 (5 bases). The CDR3 sequence is 14 residues long. Trimming left V 2 bases short and J 8 bases short, with 10 bases between. From germline, CDR1 is MRHNA and CDR2 SNTAGT. DNA of the CDR3: TGTGCCAGCAGTGACAACTGGGGCTCCAACGTCCTGACTTTC. It codes for CASSDNWGSNVLTF.

The chain combines TRBV9 with TRBJ2-1; D is perhaps TRBD1 (5 bases). The V gene lost 4 bases and the J gene lost 3 bases, with 14 bases spanning the gap. CDR3 length: 15 amino acids. CDR1 SGDLS and CDR2 YYNGEE come from the germline V gene. CDR3 loop: CASSNQGPFYNEQFF. CDR3 coding DNA: TGTGCCAGCAGCAATCAGGGCCCCTTCTACAATGAGCAGTTCTTC.

V gene TRBV6-5 combines with J gene TRBJ1-2, with 7 nucleotides matching TRBD1. The CDR3 consists of 14 residues. The J segment lost 6 bases and the V segment lost 2 bases, leaving 6 bases of the junction unmatched. Germline V CDR1 and CDR2: MNHEY, SVGAGI. CDR3 sequence: CASSYLRTGDGYTF. The CDR3 bases are TGTGCCAGCAGTTACCTCCGGACAGGTGATGGCTACACCTTC.

The rearrangement joins TRBV30 to TRBJ2-7; the match to TRBD2 covers 9 bases. CDR1 GTSNPN and CDR2 SVGIG come from the germline V gene (reference sequence). The CDR3 runs 13 residues. J gave up 5 bases and V 5 bases, and 7 bases lay outside the gene matches. For the CDR3, the DNA is TGTGCCTGGGGGGGAGCGGGAGGCCACGAGCAGTACTTC. Its translation is CAWGGAGGHEQYF.

CDR3: CASRLEGASGANVLTF. The CDR3, as DNA: TGTGCCAGCAGACTAGAGGGGGCATCTGGGGCCAACGTCCTGACTTTC. V and J are TRBV5-5 and TRBJ2-6, with TRBD1 matching over 7 bases. V lost 5 bases to trimming and J lost 1 base; unmatched junction nucleotides: 6. Germline-derived CDR1 and CDR2 are SGHKS and YYEKEE (reference sequence). There are 16 residues in the CDR3.

The V call is TRBV5-1, the J call TRBJ2-1, with a tentative D call TRBD2 (5 bases). Trimming cost V 5 bases and J 4 bases, with 16 bases left between them. The CDR3 length is 15 residues. Germline V CDR1 and CDR2: SGHRS, YFSETQ. Written as DNA, the CDR3 is TGCGCCAGCAGGAGTTCGGGCGGGCTTTACAATGAGCAGTTCTTC. Its translation is CASRSSGGLYNEQFF. Combining the CDR3 with reference TRBV5-1 and TRBJ2-1 gives the whole variable domain KAGVTQTPRYLIKTRGQQVTLSCSPISGHRSVSWYQQTPGQGLQFLFEYFSETQRNKGNFPGRFSGRQFSNSRSEMNVSTLELGDSALYLCASRSSGGLYNEQFFGPGTRLTVL.

This chain uses TRBV27 with TRBJ2-2; 7 bases map to TRBD2. Per the germline V gene, CDR1 is MNHEY and CDR2 is SMNVEV (reference sequence). V lost 7 bases to trimming and J lost 3 bases; unmatched junction nucleotides: 8. The CDR3 spans 15 residues. CDR3 sequence (DNA): TGTGCCAGCACCTGGCGGGGGTACCACACCGGGGAGCTGTTTTTT. The encoded protein is CASTWRGYHTGELFF.

This clone was found a few times. The V gene is TRBV6-4, the J gene TRBJ2-7; 12 bases map to TRBD2. The V gene end was trimmed by 3 bases and the J gene end by 4 bases; junction bases not matched to a gene: 4. CDR1 and CDR2 (germline): MRHNA, SNTAGT. The CDR3 totals 15 residues. CDR3 protein: CASSEGLAGIYEQYF. The DNA for the CDR3 is TGTGCCAGCAGTGAAGGACTAGCGGGGATATACGAGCAGTACTTC.

As regards this clone: At one boundary the junction diverges from the germline segment, which might be a read error. V and J are TRBV7-7 and TRBJ2-7; D ambiguous. CDR1 and CDR2 (germline): SSHAT, FNYEAQ (reference sequence). The length of the CDR3 is 15 residues. CDR3 bases: TGTGCTAGCAGCTTAGGTCCAGGAGATACCTACGAGCAGTACTTC. Amino acids: CASSLGPGDTYEQYF.

The chain links TRBV2 to TRBJ2-6; D call uncertain. V was trimmed by 6 bases and J by 2 bases, leaving 8 bases between them. Looked up from germline, CDR1 is SNHLY and CDR2 is FYNNEI. The CDR3 spans 14 residues. In nucleotides, the CDR3 is TGTGCCAGCAGCCCCAGGCCTGGGGCCAACGTCCTGACTTTC. It is translated as CASSPRPGANVLTF. Full variable domain (rest looked up from reference TRBV2 and TRBJ2-6): EPEVTQTPSHQVTQMGQEVILRCVPISNHLYFYWYRQILGQKVEFLVSFYNNEISEKSEIFDDQFSVERPDGSNFTLKIRSTKLEDSAMYFCASSPRPGANVLTFGAGSRLTVL.

V gene TRBV6-4 combines with J gene TRBJ1-1; unclear D gene. Trimming cost V 5 bases and J 2 bases, with 9 bases left between them. This CDR3 is built from 13 residues. In germline, CDR1 is MRHNA, CDR2 SNTAGT. Written as DNA, the CDR3 is TGTGCCAGCAGTAAGAGACTAAACACTGAAGCTTTCTTT. Protein: CASSKRLNTEAFF.

This chain uses TRBV7-9 with TRBJ2-7; 7 bases are a match to TRBD1. The CDR3 contains 13 residues. Trimming took 6 bases from V and 1 from J; bases not matched to a gene: 3. Germline loops: CDR1 SEHNR, CDR2 FQNEAQ (reference sequence). CDR3 protein: CASRHRGSYEQYF. CDR3 coding DNA: TGTGCCAGCAGACACAGGGGTTCCTACGAGCAGTACTTC. Full variable domain (remainder filled in from reference TRBV7-9 and TRBJ2-7): DTGVSQNPRHKITKRGQNVTFRCDPISEHNRLYWYRQTLGQGPEFLTYFQNEAQLEKSRLLSDRFSAERPKGSFSTLEIQRTEQGDSAMYLCASRHRGSYEQYFGPGTRLTVT.